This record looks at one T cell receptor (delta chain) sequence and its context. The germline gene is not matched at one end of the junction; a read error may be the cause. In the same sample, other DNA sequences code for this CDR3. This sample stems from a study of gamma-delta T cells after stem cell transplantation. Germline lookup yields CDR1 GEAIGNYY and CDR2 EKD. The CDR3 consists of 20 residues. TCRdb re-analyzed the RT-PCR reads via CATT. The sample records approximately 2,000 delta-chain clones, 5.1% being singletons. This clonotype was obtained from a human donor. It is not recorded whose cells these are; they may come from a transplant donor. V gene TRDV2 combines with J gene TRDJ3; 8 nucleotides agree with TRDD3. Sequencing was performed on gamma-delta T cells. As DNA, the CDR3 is TGTGCCTGTGACACTCTGGGGGACCAATCCTACTCCTGGGACACCCGGCAGATGTTTTTC. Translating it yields CACDTLGDQSYSWDTRQMFF.